Listed below are T cell receptor beta chains from one sample, sequenced in a study of OX40 agonist ivuxolimab in advanced cancers. TCRdb's copy holds only in-frame clones and misses some; the assay was immunoSEQ multiplex PCR. In the table there are around 63,000 clones, around 89% of which are singletons. Sequences were derived from CD4+ or CD8+ T cells sorted from blood, sampled in a trial of the OX40 agonist ivuxolimab. The receptors come from an adult with an advanced solid tumor such as melanoma, head and neck, liver or kidney cancer. Each CDR3 is given with its conserved first and last residue. D genes are given only for firm matches. The size of a clone is reported for some rows only, either as once, few or many, or as a class for expanded clones.

CDR3 protein,CDR3 DNA,V gene,clone size,CDR3 length,D gene,J gene
CASSNRQSTDTQYF,TGCGCCAGCAGCAATAGACAGAGCACAGATACGCAGTATTTT,TRBV5-1,.,14,.,TRBJ2-3
CASNARGADTIYF,TGTGCCAGCAACGCGAGGGGCGCGGACACCATATATTTT,TRBV6-5,.,13,.,TRBJ1-3
CASSLEPAGGYGDTQYF,TGCGCCAGCAGCTTGGAACCGGCGGGGGGGTATGGAGATACGCAGTATTTT,TRBV5-1,.,17,TRBD2,TRBJ2-3
CASFRGSSEKLFF,TGTGCCAGCTTCAGGGGGAGTAGTGAAAAACTGTTTTTT,TRBV18,.,13,TRBD1,TRBJ1-4
CASSLVPASTDTQYF,TGCGCCAGCAGCTTGGTGCCCGCTAGCACAGATACGCAGTATTTT,TRBV5-1,once,15,.,TRBJ2-3
CASRGLAVPYNEQFF,TGTGCCAGTAGGGGACTAGCGGTGCCGTACAATGAGCAGTTCTTC,TRBV19,.,15,TRBD2,TRBJ2-1
CASRDGEGPLHF,TGTGCCAGCAGGGACGGGGAAGGACCCCTCCACTTT,TRBV6-1,.,12,.,TRBJ1-6
CSDSRGDNYGYTF,TGCAGCGACAGCAGGGGAGATAACTATGGCTACACCTTC,TRBV29-1,.,13,.,TRBJ1-2
CASSSGTGGEQFF,TGTGCCAGCAGCTCCGGGACAGGAGGTGAGCAGTTCTTC,TRBV6-6,.,13,TRBD1,TRBJ2-1
CASSEHLSNEKLFF,TGTGCCAGCAGTGAACATTTGTCTAATGAAAAACTGTTTTTT,TRBV2,.,14,.,TRBJ1-4
CASSELTGARGTEAFF,TGTGCCAGCAGTGAACTGACGGGGGCGCGGGGCACTGAAGCTTTCTTT,TRBV6-1,.,16,.,TRBJ1-1
CASSLVNRQASAEAFF,TGCGCCAGCAGCTTGGTTAACAGACAGGCCAGCGCTGAAGCTTTCTTT,TRBV5-1,.,16,.,TRBJ1-1
CASSSQVTGATGELFF,TGTGCCAGCAGCTCCCAGGTCACAGGGGCCACCGGGGAGCTGTTTTTT,TRBV7-6,once,16,TRBD1,TRBJ2-2
CASSFSPGQPQHF,TGTGCCAGCAGTTTCTCTCCAGGTCAGCCCCAGCATTTT,TRBV6-5,.,13,.,TRBJ1-5
CASSQDGPAGALDTQYF,TGCGCCAGCAGCCAAGATGGCCCAGCGGGGGCATTAGATACGCAGTATTTT,TRBV4-1,.,17,TRBD2,TRBJ2-3
CASAPETSRNEQFF,TGCGCCAGCGCCCCAGAGACTAGTAGGAATGAGCAGTTCTTC,TRBV5-1,.,14,.,TRBJ2-1
CASSDTDQGAGNQPQHF,TGTGCCAGCAGCGATACAGACCAGGGGGCAGGCAATCAGCCCCAGCATTTT,TRBV9,.,17,TRBD1,TRBJ1-5
CASSSGGDQGKLFF,TGTGCCAGCAGTTCGGGCGGGGACCAGGGAAAACTGTTTTTT,TRBV7-9,.,14,.,TRBJ1-4
CASSVWSNGQPQHF,TGTGCCAGCAGTGTTTGGTCGAACGGACAGCCCCAGCATTTT,TRBV6-1,.,14,.,TRBJ1-5
CASSLGGNVAKNIQYF,TGTGCCAGCAGCTTAGGGGGCAACGTGGCCAAAAACATTCAGTACTTC,TRBV11-2,.,16,.,TRBJ2-4
CASRQGGENTGELFF,TGCGCCAGCCGACAGGGGGGAGAGAACACCGGGGAGCTGTTTTTT,TRBV5-1,.,15,TRBD1,TRBJ2-2
CAISEDRDGSPLHF,TGTGCCATCAGTGAGGACAGGGATGGATCACCCCTCCACTTT,TRBV10-3,.,14,TRBD1,TRBJ1-6
CASSQVSPGFNEKLFF,TGCGCCAGCAGCCAAGTTTCACCAGGTTTTAATGAAAAACTGTTTTTT,TRBV4-1,.,16,.,TRBJ1-4
CASSGGFRDEQFF,TGTGCCAGCAGCGGGGGGTTCCGCGATGAGCAGTTCTTC,TRBV5-4,.,13,.,TRBJ2-1
CASSPAGSRDTQYF,TGTGCCAGCTCACCAGCAGGGAGTCGAGATACGCAGTATTTT,TRBV18,.,14,.,TRBJ2-3
CASSIGTGLVTEAFF,TGTGCCAGTAGTATAGGGACAGGTTTGGTCACTGAAGCTTTCTTT,TRBV19,.,15,TRBD1,TRBJ1-1
CASSQELWTDSYGYTF,TGCGCCAGCAGCCAAGAATTGTGGACAGATTCGTATGGCTACACCTTC,TRBV4-1,.,16,.,TRBJ1-2
CASSLQLAGVTDTQYF,TGTGCCAGCAGTCTGCAACTAGCGGGGGTCACAGATACGCAGTATTTT,TRBV28,.,16,TRBD2,TRBJ2-3
CASSYDRGRFGELFF,TGTGCCAGCAGCTATGACAGGGGGCGCTTCGGGGAGCTGTTTTTT,TRBV7-8,few,15,TRBD1,TRBJ2-2